The 13 T cell receptor beta chains in this list originate from one sample, sequenced in a study of early T cells in non-severe SARS-CoV-2 infection. MiXCR, applied by TCRdb to the 5' RACE reads, yields one record per CDR3 protein. The data hold around 49,000 distinct CDR3 sequences, with approximately 4.1% observed a single time. The sample taken for sequencing was whole blood. All receptors derive from an adult who was a healthcare worker with PCR-confirmed SARS-CoV-2 infection or an uninfected control (not recorded which).

This clonotype was observed at least ten times. This chain joins TRBV24-1 and TRBJ2-3, with 10 bases that match TRBD1. V was clipped by 3 bases and J by 6 bases; unmatched bases: 2. Germline V gene sequence: CDR1 KGHDR, CDR2 SFDVKD. The CDR3 extends over 14 amino acids. The CDR3 loop is CATSDGTGVDTQYF. CDR3 nucleotide sequence: TGTGCCACCAGTGATGGGACAGGGGTCGATACGCAGTATTTT.

This clonotype has at least ten counts. The rearrangement uses TRBV6-5 and TRBJ1-2; D gene uncertain. With 6 bases removed from V and 5 bases from J, the gap between germline ends came to 13 bases. Looked up from germline, CDR1 is MNHEY and CDR2 is SVGAGI. This CDR3 contains 13 residues. The CDR3 loop is CASSPGRAYGYTF. Here the CDR3 DNA reads TGTGCCAGCAGCCCCGGAAGAGCATATGGCTACACCTTC.

This clonotype showed up just once. The chain combines TRBV20-1 with TRBJ1-2, with 7 bases aligning to TRBD1. V lost 3 bases, J lost 8 bases, and 9 bases stayed unmatched. The CDR3 sequence is 13 residues long. Germline CDR1 and CDR2: DFQATT and SNEGSKA (reference sequence). DNA of the CDR3: TGCAGTGCTAGTAATGACAGGGAGATCGGCTACACCTTC. Amino acids: CSASNDREIGYTF.

The rearrangement uses TRBV2 and TRBJ2-3, with 8 bases identical to TRBD1. Germline V gene lookup returns CDR1 SNHLY and CDR2 FYNNEI. The CDR3 is 15 residues long. V lost 6 bases to trimming and J lost 4 bases; unmatched junction nucleotides: 9. The chain's CDR3 is CASRADRGFADTQYF. The CDR3 region has the DNA TGTGCCAGCAGGGCCGACAGGGGCTTTGCAGATACGCAGTATTTT.

This clonotype was seen at least ten times. The V and J genes are TRBV11-2 and TRBJ2-1; a possible D gene is TRBD1 (6 bases). The CDR3 has 14 residues. Trimming stripped 5 bases from V and 5 bases from J, with 13 bases between. Germline values: CDR1 SGHAT, CDR2 FQNNGV. The CDR3 region has the DNA TGTGCCAGCAGCCCCGACAGGTCCCACAATGAGCAGTTCTTC. It translates to CASSPDRSHNEQFF. The full variable domain, in which reference TRBV11-2 and TRBJ2-1 provide the parts outside the CDR3, is EAGVAQSPRYKIIEKRQSVAFWCNPISGHATLYWYQQILGQGPKLLIQFQNNGVVDDSQLPKDRFSAERLKGVDSTLKIQPAKLEDSAVYLCASSPDRSHNEQFFGPGTRLTVL.

In this sample, this clonotype turned up many times. V is TRBV7-2 and J is TRBJ2-7; 8 bases are a match to TRBD2. The CDR3 consists of 13 residues. Germline-derived CDR1 and CDR2 are SGHTA and FQGNSA. The V gene end was trimmed by 4 bases and the J gene end by 5 bases; junction bases not matched to a gene: 4. DNA for the CDR3: TGTGCCAGCAGCTGGGTAGCGGGAAACGAGCAGTACTTC. Translated, it gives CASSWVAGNEQYF.

The chain carries TRBV6-6 and TRBJ2-3; D is possibly TRBD2 (6 bases). This CDR3 comprises 17 residues. Germline assignment: CDR1 MNHNY and CDR2 SVGAGI (reference sequence). Trimming removed 0 bases at V and 4 bases at J, with 17 bases between. CDR3 sequence (DNA): TGTGCCAGCAGTTACTCTTCGGGCGGGGCCGGGTCAGATACGCAGTATTTT. The encoded protein is CASSYSSGGAGSDTQYF.

This clonotype has ten or more counts. The V gene is TRBV21-1, the J gene TRBJ1-1; whether TRBD1, the table's D call, matches the DNA was not checked. TRBV21-1 is a pseudogene segment. This CDR3 region has 14 residues. This CDR3 reads CASSTLDRESEAFF. The CDR3 nucleotides read TGTGCCAGCAGCACACTGGACCGGGAATCTGAAGCTTTCTTT.

This clonotype was counted ten times or more. The rearrangement joins TRBV6-2 or TRBV6-3 to TRBJ2-5; D is ambiguous. CDR3 length: 11 residues. The V end was cut by 8 bases, the J end by 2 bases, with 6 bases between. Per the germline V gene, CDR1 is MNHEY and CDR2 is SVGEGT. This CDR3 reads CASGNQETQYF. The CDR3, as DNA: TGTGCCAGCGGCAATCAAGAGACCCAGTACTTC.

This clonotype was detected many times. This chain connects TRBV20-1 to TRBJ2-3; D possibly matches TRBD1 or TRBD2 (6 bases each). Per the germline V gene, CDR1 is DFQATT and CDR2 is SNEGSKA (reference sequence). Trimming pared 7 bases from V and 3 bases from J, leaving 14 bases between. This CDR3 region has 13 residues. CDR3 nucleotides: TGCAGTGTGCGGGACACAATTACAGATACGCAGTATTTT. This codes for CSVRDTITDTQYF.

In this sample, this clonotype turned up many times. The chain employs TRBV21-1 and TRBJ1-6; the D call of TRBD1 is as the table states it, not checked on the DNA. TRBV21-1 is described as a pseudogene. There are 16 residues in the CDR3. The CDR3 spells CASSKPTDRGNSPLHF. The CDR3 nucleotides read TGTGCCAGCAGCAAACCGACAGATCGCGGTAATTCACCCCTCCACTTT.

This clonotype was counted many times. The chain employs TRBV28 and TRBJ2-7; no clear D. V lost 2 bases and J lost 3, with 8 bases in between. Germline lookup yields CDR1 MDHEN and CDR2 SYDVKM. This CDR3 is 13 amino acids long. DNA of the CDR3: TGTGCCAGCAGTTTAGCCAGCCTCTACGAGCAGTACTTC. It translates to CASSLASLYEQYF.

This clonotype was counted at least ten times. CDR3 amino acids: CASSESYGEKLFF. DNA for the CDR3: TGCGCCAGCAGTGAGTCTTACGGTGAAAAACTGTTTTTT. The chain links TRBV10-2 to TRBJ1-4, with D unclear. The CDR3 consists of 13 residues. Germline CDR1 and CDR2: WSHSY and SAAADI. The V end lost 0 bases, the J end lost 7 bases, and 6 bases lay between the germline ends.